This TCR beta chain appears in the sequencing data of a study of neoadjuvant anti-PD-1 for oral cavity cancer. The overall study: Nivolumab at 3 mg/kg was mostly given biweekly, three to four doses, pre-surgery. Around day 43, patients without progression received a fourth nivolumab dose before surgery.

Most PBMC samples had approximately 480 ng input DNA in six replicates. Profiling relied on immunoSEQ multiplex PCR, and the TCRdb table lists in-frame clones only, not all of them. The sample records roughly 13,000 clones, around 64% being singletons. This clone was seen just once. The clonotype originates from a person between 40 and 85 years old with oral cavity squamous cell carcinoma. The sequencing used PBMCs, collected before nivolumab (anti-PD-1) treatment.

CDR3 loop: CSVEEIQAFF. CDR3 sequence (DNA): TGCAGCGTTGAAGAGATCCAAGCTTTCTTT. The chain has TRBV29-1 and TRBJ1-1; unclear D gene. V lost 0 bases, J lost 9 bases, and 5 bases lay in between. The germline V gene has CDR1 SQVTM and CDR2 ANQGSEA. The CDR3 is made up of 10 amino acids.